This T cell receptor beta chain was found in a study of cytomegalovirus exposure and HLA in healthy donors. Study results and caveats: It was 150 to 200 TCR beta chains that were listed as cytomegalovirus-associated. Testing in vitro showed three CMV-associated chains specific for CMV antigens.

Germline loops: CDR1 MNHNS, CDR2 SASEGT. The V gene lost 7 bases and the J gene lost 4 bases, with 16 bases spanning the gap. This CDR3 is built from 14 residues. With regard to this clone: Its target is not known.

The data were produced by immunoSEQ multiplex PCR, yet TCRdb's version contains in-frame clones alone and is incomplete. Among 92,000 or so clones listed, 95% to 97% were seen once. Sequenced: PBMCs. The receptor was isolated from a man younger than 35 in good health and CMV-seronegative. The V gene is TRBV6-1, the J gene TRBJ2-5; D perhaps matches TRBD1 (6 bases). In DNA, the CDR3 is TGTGCCAGCACATTATACAGGGTTGGAGAGACCCAGTACTTC. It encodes CASTLYRVGETQYF.